This T cell receptor beta chain comes out of a study of blood T cell repertoires in COVID-19. The protocol was immunoSEQ multiplex PCR, while the TCRdb copy is restricted to in-frame clones and leaves out a portion. The sample shows roughly 500,000 clones, 85% to 90% of them seen only once. CDR1 is SEHNR and CDR2 is FQNEAQ in the germline V gene (reference sequence). V dropped 1 base and J dropped 4 bases, with 8 bases sitting between them. The length of the CDR3 is 13 residues. This chain joins TRBV7-9 and TRBJ2-7; D not certain. This clonotype was sampled from a man aged 18 to 30 with COVID-19, enrolled during active disease. What was sequenced was peripheral blood. CDR3: CASSLVPSYEQYF. In DNA, the CDR3 is TGTGCCAGCAGCTTAGTCCCCAGTTACGAGCAGTACTTC.